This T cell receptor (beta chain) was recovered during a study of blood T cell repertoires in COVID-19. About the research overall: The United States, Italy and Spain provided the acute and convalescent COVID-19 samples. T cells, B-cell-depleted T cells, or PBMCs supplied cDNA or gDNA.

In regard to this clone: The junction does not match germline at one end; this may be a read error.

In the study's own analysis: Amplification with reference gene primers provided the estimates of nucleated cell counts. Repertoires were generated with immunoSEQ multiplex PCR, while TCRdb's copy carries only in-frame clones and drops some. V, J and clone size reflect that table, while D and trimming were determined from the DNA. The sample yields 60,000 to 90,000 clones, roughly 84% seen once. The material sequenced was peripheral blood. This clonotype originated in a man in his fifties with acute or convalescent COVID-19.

CDR3 sequence reads: CASTTGTGGYEQCF. The CDR3 nucleotides read TGTGCCAGCACGACCGGGACAGGGGGCTACGAGCAGTGCTTC. The chain couples TRBV6-5 to TRBJ2-7, with 12 nucleotides matching TRBD1. This CDR3 has 14 residues. Germline loops: CDR1 MNHEY, CDR2 SVGAGI.